This T cell receptor beta chain emerged from a study of blood T cells in healthy people across ages. Study context: Template switching picked up about one barcoded beta molecule for each two T cells. Study observations and caveats: A roughly linear fall in TCR beta diversity per million T cells was seen with increasing age.

This CDR3 has 15 amino acids. Losses at the gene ends were 6 bases for V and 1 base for J; bases not matched to a gene: 8. Germline CDR1 is SQVTM and CDR2 is ANQGSEA. Regarding this clonotype: Its target is unknown.

Drawn from each donor were around 9.1 milliliters of peripheral blood. PCR was performed a second time for roughly 7 to 12 cycles using a sample-barcoded 5' primer and a J-beta primer mix. TCRdb reprocessed the 5' RACE reads with MiXCR, giving one entry per CDR3 protein. The table shows 1.5 million or so distinct CDR3 sequences, with approximately 39% occurring only once. The chain joins TRBV29-1 to TRBJ1-2; 10 nucleotides match TRBD1. The clonotype comes from a woman in her late teens or twenties in good health. What was sequenced was blood. This chain's CDR3 is CSVRTGGSINYGYTF. In DNA form, the CDR3 reads TGCAGCGTACGGACAGGGGGGAGTATTAACTATGGCTACACCTTC.